The 30 T cell receptor beta chains listed next were all sequenced from one sample in a study of blood T cell repertoires in COVID-19. The data were produced by immunoSEQ multiplex PCR, yet TCRdb's version contains in-frame clones alone and is incomplete. This table holds over 130,000 clones, approximately 89% found once. Material for sequencing was peripheral blood. The receptors here all came from a human donor in a cohort sampled during active COVID-19.

The chain carries TRBV7-9 and TRBJ1-5, with D unclear. This CDR3 spans 14 amino acids. CDR1 is SEHNR and CDR2 is FQNEAQ in the germline V gene (reference sequence). With 4 bases removed from V and 0 bases from J, the gap between germline ends came to 7 bases. The CDR3 spells CASSSVNSNQPQHF. For the CDR3, the DNA is TGTGCCAGCAGCTCCGTAAATAGCAATCAGCCCCAGCATTTT.

The V and J genes are TRBV19 and TRBJ1-6; possible D gene TRBD1, 6 bases. This CDR3 has 16 amino acids. Germline V gene lookup returns CDR1 LNHDA and CDR2 SQIVND (reference sequence). V lost 5 bases and J lost 7, with 18 bases in between. The CDR3 DNA reads TGTGCCAGTAGTCTCCGGACAGACCTACAAAATTCACCCCTCCACTTT. It yields the protein CASSLRTDLQNSPLHF.

The CDR3 nucleotides are TGCGCCAGCAGCCAAGGGACAGGGATCAATCAGCCCCAGCATTTT. It is translated as CASSQGTGINQPQHF. The genes are TRBV4-1 and TRBJ1-5; 8 bases align to TRBD1. CDR3 length: 15 residues. Germline V gene data show CDR1 as MGHRA and CDR2 as YSYEKL. V was pared by 1 base and J by 3 bases, with 2 bases of the junction left unmatched.

This clone has only one observation. The rearrangement links TRBV14 to TRBJ1-5; 7 bases align to TRBD1. Germline V gives CDR1 SGHDN, CDR2 FVKESK. With V trimmed by 3 bases and J by 1 base, 12 bases remained unmatched. The CDR3 spans 18 residues. The CDR3 region is CASSQVDRDDGSNQPQHF. CDR3 nucleotide sequence: TGTGCCAGCAGCCAGGTTGACAGGGACGATGGGAGCAATCAGCCCCAGCATTTT.

This clone appeared once. The chain combines TRBV5-1 with TRBJ1-2; 7 bases line up with TRBD1. CDR1 and CDR2 (germline): SGHRS, YFSETQ. V lost 4 bases to trimming and J lost 4 bases; unmatched junction nucleotides: 10. There are 15 residues in the CDR3. The CDR3 protein is CASSPPRGKSYGYTF. DNA of the CDR3: TGCGCCAGCAGCCCACCCAGGGGGAAATCCTATGGCTACACCTTC.

With respect to this clone: Other DNA sequences from this sample encode an identical CDR3 as well. The chain couples TRBV5-6 to TRBJ2-7; a possible D gene is TRBD1 (6 bases). The length of the CDR3 is 14 residues. Germline V gives CDR1 SGHDT, CDR2 YYEEEE. V lost 0 bases and J lost 0, with 7 bases in between. The CDR3 sequence: CASSLDRVSYEQYF. The DNA of the CDR3 is TGTGCCAGCAGCTTGGACAGGGTCTCCTACGAGCAGTACTTC.

This clone came up a few times. J is TRBJ1-6 and V is TRBV6-5; possible D gene TRBD1, 5 bases. CDR3 length: 14 residues. Trimming shortened V by 7 bases and J by 4 bases, and 11 bases separated the two germline ends. CDR1 and CDR2 from the germline V gene are MNHEY and SVGAGI. The CDR3 loop is CASTPGGYNSPLHF. CDR3 coding DNA: TGTGCCAGCACCCCCGGGGGATATAATTCACCCCTCCACTTT.

This clone was observed once. The V and J genes are TRBV5-1 and TRBJ2-3; possible D gene TRBD2, 6 bases. The CDR3 sequence is 14 residues long. The germline gives CDR1 SGHRS, CDR2 YFSETQ. Trimming pared 3 bases from V and 2 bases from J, leaving 10 bases between. The CDR3 DNA sequence: TGCGCCAGCAGCTGGCGGGACTCCACAGATACGCAGTATTTT. The encoded protein is CASSWRDSTDTQYF. Supplemented by reference TRBV5-1 and TRBJ2-3, the full variable domain reads KAGVTQTPRYLIKTRGQQVTLSCSPISGHRSVSWYQQTPGQGLQFLFEYFSETQRNKGNFPGRFSGRQFSNSRSEMNVSTLELGDSALYLCASSWRDSTDTQYFGPGTRLTVL.

This chain connects TRBV24-1 to TRBJ2-3, with unresolved D. Germline V lookup: CDR1 KGHDR, CDR2 SFDVKD. The CDR3 has 15 amino acids. V lost 1 base, J lost 0 bases, and 7 bases lay in between. The CDR3 sequence: CATSDLTGSTDTQYF. CDR3 nucleotides: TGTGCCACCAGTGATTTAACCGGTAGCACAGATACGCAGTATTTT.

The V gene is TRBV9, the J gene TRBJ1-2, with 9 bases fitting TRBD1. The CDR3 runs 13 residues. The germline V gene has CDR1 SGDLS and CDR2 YYNGEE. The J segment lost 7 bases and the V segment lost 3 bases, leaving 4 bases of the junction unmatched. CDR3 in DNA: TGTGCCAGCAGCGCCGGGACAGGGAGTGGCTACACCTTC. Translating gives CASSAGTGSGYTF.

This sequence joins TRBV7-3 and TRBJ1-1; 8 nucleotides align to TRBD1. After removal of 5 bases from V and 4 bases from J, the junction contained 3 bases not matched to a gene. The CDR3 is 13 amino acids. Looked up from germline, CDR1 is SGHTA and CDR2 is FQGTGA. As DNA, the CDR3 is TGTGCCAGCAGCCTTGACAGGGGCACTGAAGCTTTCTTT. Protein product: CASSLDRGTEAFF.

The chain joins TRBV2 to TRBJ1-2; D gene uncertain. The V and J ends lost 6 bases and 3 bases respectively, with 14 bases between them. The CDR3 runs to 14 residues. From germline, CDR1 is SNHLY and CDR2 FYNNEI. The CDR3 here is CASRAAGRDYGYTF. The CDR3 DNA reads TGTGCCAGCAGAGCCGCGGGGAGGGACTATGGCTACACCTTC. The variable domain in full, completed from reference TRBV2 and TRBJ1-2, reads EPEVTQTPSHQVTQMGQEVILRCVPISNHLYFYWYRQILGQKVEFLVSFYNNEISEKSEIFDDQFSVERPDGSNFTLKIRSTKLEDSAMYFCASRAAGRDYGYTFGSGTRLTVV.

This rearrangement joins TRBV21-1 to TRBJ2-7; the table's D call TRBD1 went unverified against the DNA. TRBV21-1 is a pseudogene locus. The CDR3 totals 11 residues. The CDR3 DNA reads TGTGCCAGCAGCACAACAGGCGAGCAGTACTTC. Protein product: CASSTTGEQYF.

This chain connects TRBV27 to TRBJ1-1; unclear D gene. The germline CDR1 and CDR2 sequences are MNHEY and SMNVEV (reference sequence). With 6 bases removed from V and 8 bases from J, the gap between germline ends came to 10 bases. The CDR3 covers 11 residues. For the CDR3, the DNA is TGTGCCAGCAGGTCCCCCGAGGAAGCTTTCTTT. Residues: CASRSPEEAFF.

The rearrangement uses TRBV4-1 and TRBJ2-4; 7 nucleotides line up with TRBD1. V lost 4 bases and J lost 3; bases outside the gene matches: 12. CDR1 and CDR2 from the germline V gene are MGHRA and YSYEKL. The CDR3 consists of 17 residues. The CDR3 nucleotides read TGCGCCAGCAGCCCACAGCCCCCGTCAGGGGGCAAAAACATTCAGTACTTC. Protein: CASSPQPPSGGKNIQYF.

This chain connects TRBV2 to TRBJ2-1; D gene uncertain. The CDR3 contains 11 residues. Trimming removed 8 bases from V and 6 bases from J, with 8 bases in between. The germline V gene has CDR1 SNHLY and CDR2 FYNNEI. The CDR3 nucleotides are TGTGCCAGCTCCTGGGCCAATGAGCAGTTCTTC. This encodes CASSWANEQFF.

The J gene is TRBJ1-6, the V gene TRBV19; the D gene is possibly TRBD1 (6 bases). Germline-derived CDR1 and CDR2 are LNHDA and SQIVND (reference sequence). The CDR3 is 14 residues long. V lost 3 bases, J lost 10 bases, and 13 bases lay in between. The CDR3 coding sequence is TGTGCCAGTAGTATTGCACAGGGCGAATCACCCCTCCACTTT. This encodes CASSIAQGESPLHF.

The chain couples TRBV11-2 to TRBJ1-2, with TRBD1 matching 7 bases. This CDR3 comprises 13 residues. V lost 1 base and J lost 14; bases outside the gene matches: 10. The germline gives CDR1 SGHAT, CDR2 FQNNGV. The CDR3 DNA reads TGTGCCAGCAGCTTAGGGCCGACAGGGCCCAGGACCTTC. Translating it yields CASSLGPTGPRTF. Drawing the rest from reference TRBV11-2 and TRBJ1-2, the complete variable domain is EAGVAQSPRYKIIEKRQSVAFWCNPISGHATLYWYQQILGQGPKLLIQFQNNGVVDDSQLPKDRFSAERLKGVDSTLKIQPAKLEDSAVYLCASSLGPTGPRTFGSGTRLTVV.

The chain couples TRBV9 to TRBJ1-2, with a weak D call TRBD1 (5 bases). Germline CDR1 reads SGDLS; CDR2 reads YYNGEE. With 0 bases removed from V and 4 bases from J, the gap between germline ends came to 19 bases. This CDR3 contains 17 residues. CDR3 residues: CASSVEGEGQTLYGYTF. The CDR3 nucleotides read TGTGCCAGCAGCGTAGAAGGGGAGGGGCAGACCCTCTATGGCTACACCTTC.

This clone was seen only a few times. The chain's CDR3 is CASSDGTANQPQHF. In DNA form, the CDR3 reads TGCGCCAGCAGCGATGGGACAGCCAATCAGCCCCAGCATTTT. The chain recombines TRBV5-1 with TRBJ1-5; TRBD1 matches at 7 bases. CDR3 length: 14 amino acids. The germline V gene has CDR1 SGHRS and CDR2 YFSETQ. The trim removed 4 bases at V and 3 bases at J, leaving 4 bases unmatched.

The chain combines TRBV4-1 with TRBJ1-4, with 7 bases matching TRBD1. Unmatched junction bases numbered 11, after V lost 6 bases and J lost 4 bases. CDR1 is MGHRA and CDR2 is YSYEKL in the germline V gene. This CDR3 contains 16 residues. The DNA of the CDR3 is TGCGCCAGCAGGACAAGGCCCGCAGGGGGTAATGAAAAACTGTTTTTT. Translation: CASRTRPAGGNEKLFF.

V gene TRBV5-1 combines with J gene TRBJ2-1; 8 bases agree with TRBD2. V shed 4 bases and J 4 bases; nucleotides not matched to a gene: 4. This CDR3 spans 14 amino acids. The germline CDR1 and CDR2 sequences are SGHRS and YFSETQ. CDR3 sequence (DNA): TGCGCCAGCAGCGCGGCTAGCGGGTACAATGAGCAGTTCTTC. This codes for CASSAASGYNEQFF.

J is TRBJ1-1 and V is TRBV7-3, with TRBD1 matching over 7 bases. With 4 bases clipped from V and 8 bases from J, the junction kept 16 bases outside the gene matches. CDR3 length: 16 amino acids. The V gene's germline CDR1 is SGHTA and CDR2 FQGTGA. CDR3 nucleotide sequence: TGTGCCAGCAGCTCAGACTCCGCGACAGGGCCCCTAGAAGCTTTCTTT. It encodes CASSSDSATGPLEAFF.

The rearrangement joins TRBV5-1 to TRBJ2-5; tentative D call: TRBD1 (5 bases). V lost 7 bases to trimming and J lost 4 bases, with 11 bases between them. CDR1 and CDR2 from the germline V gene are SGHRS and YFSETQ. The CDR3 runs 12 residues. The CDR3 DNA is TGCGCCAGCGCAGCAGGGTCAGAGACCCAGTACTTC. Protein product: CASAAGSETQYF.

The gene calls are TRBV6-2 or TRBV6-3 and TRBJ1-2; no clear D gene. V lost 6 bases, J lost 6 bases, and 14 bases lay in between. From germline, CDR1 is MNHEY and CDR2 SVGEGT. This CDR3 is 13 amino acids long. Here the CDR3 DNA reads TGTGCCAGCAGCCCCGACTGGAACCATGGCTACACCTTC. Translating it yields CASSPDWNHGYTF.

CDR3 nucleotides: TGTGCCAGCAGCTTCGGGACATCCGACACAGATACGCAGTATTTT. Translation: CASSFGTSDTDTQYF. The chain links TRBV7-9 to TRBJ2-3; D may be TRBD1 (6 bases). The length of the CDR3 is 15 residues. CDR1 and CDR2 (germline): SEHNR, FQNEAQ (reference sequence). The V gene lost 3 bases and the J gene lost 2 bases, with 12 bases spanning the gap.

CDR3 amino acids: CATSATGRRAQYF. The CDR3 DNA follows: TGTGCCACCAGTGCCACGGGCCGGCGGGCGCAGTACTTC. The rearrangement joins TRBV24-1 to TRBJ2-4; the D gene is possibly TRBD2 (5 bases). The CDR3 length is 13 residues. Deletions cut 5 bases from V and 13 bases from J, with 17 bases between. Germline V CDR1 and CDR2: KGHDR, SFDVKD.

V is TRBV2 and J is TRBJ1-1; no firm D call. The germline gives CDR1 SNHLY, CDR2 FYNNEI. The CDR3 length is 14 residues. With 5 bases removed from V and 0 bases from J, the gap between germline ends came to 10 bases. In DNA form, the CDR3 reads TGTGCCAGCAGTTGGCCCCCCGTGAACACTGAAGCTTTCTTT. Translated: CASSWPPVNTEAFF.

The V call is TRBV5-1, the J call TRBJ1-1; 7 nucleotides agree with TRBD1. This CDR3 has 14 residues. J was trimmed by 4 bases and V by 0 bases; bases with no gene match: 3. Germline V gene data show CDR1 as SGHRS and CDR2 as YFSETQ. The CDR3 coding sequence is TGCGCCAGCAGCTTGGGTCCAGGGGGCACTGAAGCTTTCTTT. Translated: CASSLGPGGTEAFF.

J is TRBJ1-2 and V is TRBV5-1; perhaps TRBD1 as D (5 bases). Germline lookup yields CDR1 SGHRS and CDR2 YFSETQ. The CDR3 has 14 residues. The V end was cut by 2 bases, the J end by 3 bases, with 11 bases between. The CDR3: CASSFEGRDYGYTF. CDR3 bases: TGCGCCAGCAGCTTCGAGGGGAGGGACTATGGCTACACCTTC. Full variable domain (outside the CDR3, taken from reference TRBV5-1 and TRBJ1-2): KAGVTQTPRYLIKTRGQQVTLSCSPISGHRSVSWYQQTPGQGLQFLFEYFSETQRNKGNFPGRFSGRQFSNSRSEMNVSTLELGDSALYLCASSFEGRDYGYTFGSGTRLTVV.